This passage covers 30 T cell receptor beta chains from one sample sequenced in a study of cytomegalovirus exposure and HLA in healthy donors. PCR used 60 Vbeta primers and 13 Jbeta primers. TCRdb's copy holds only in-frame clones and misses some; the assay was immunoSEQ multiplex PCR. In the table there are around 150,000 clones, approximately 83% of which are singletons. The specimen was PBMCs. The receptor set was obtained from a male donor in good health and CMV-seronegative.

The chain is built from TRBV28 and TRBJ2-7, with D uncertain. This CDR3 contains 11 residues. Germline V CDR1 and CDR2: MDHEN, SYDVKM. Trimming pared 1 base from V and 8 bases from J, leaving 6 bases between. The CDR3 coding sequence is TGTGCCAGCAGTTTATTCAGTCAGCAGTACTTC. It encodes CASSLFSQQYF.

The chain joins TRBV30 to TRBJ1-5; weak D call: TRBD1 (5 bases). The CDR3 sequence is 16 residues long. Trimming removed 0 bases from V and 8 bases from J, with 20 bases in between. Germline V gene lookup returns CDR1 GTSNPN and CDR2 SVGIG (reference sequence). CDR3 nucleotides: TGTGCCTGGAGTGTAATGGGGCAGTTAGCTACAAAGCCCCAGCATTTT. This codes for CAWSVMGQLATKPQHF.

This clone was observed a single time. The chain is built from TRBV6-6 and TRBJ1-6; maybe TRBD1 (6 bases). Germline loops: CDR1 MNHNY, CDR2 SVGAGI (reference sequence). This CDR3 has 14 amino acids. Trimming cost V 0 bases and J 7 bases, with 7 bases left between them. The CDR3: CASSYSGTNSPLHF. The CDR3 bases are TGTGCCAGCAGTTACTCGGGGACAAATTCACCCCTCCACTTT.

J is TRBJ2-5 and V is TRBV5-1; 8 nucleotides agree with TRBD1. The J call is uncertain, as TRBJ2-7 better fits the DNA end. The CDR3 covers 16 residues. Germline V lookup: CDR1 SGHRS, CDR2 YFSETQ. CDR3 amino acids: CASSLGTGGASYEQYF. Written as DNA, the CDR3 is TGCGCCAGCAGCTTGGGTACAGGGGGTGCATCCTACGAGCAGTACTTC.

V usage is TRBV19 and J usage is TRBJ1-3; D might be TRBD1 (5 bases). In germline, CDR1 is LNHDA, CDR2 SQIVND (reference sequence). This CDR3 is built from 15 residues. Between the trimmed V and J ends, which lost 7 bases and 0 bases, there was a span of 13 bases. The CDR3 region has the DNA TGTGCCAGTAATAACGGGGGTCTCTCTGGAAACACCATATATTTT. It translates to CASNNGGLSGNTIYF.

The V call is TRBV5-1, the J call TRBJ1-1; TRBD1 agrees at 7 bases. CDR3 length equals 14 residues. Germline CDR1 and CDR2: SGHRS and YFSETQ. V lost 4 bases and J lost 1; bases outside the gene matches: 4. Written as DNA, the CDR3 is TGCGCCAGCAGCATGTGGACAGGGAACACTGAAGCTTTCTTT. It translates to CASSMWTGNTEAFF. The full variable domain, in which reference TRBV5-1 and TRBJ1-1 provide the parts outside the CDR3, is KAGVTQTPRYLIKTRGQQVTLSCSPISGHRSVSWYQQTPGQGLQFLFEYFSETQRNKGNFPGRFSGRQFSNSRSEMNVSTLELGDSALYLCASSMWTGNTEAFFGQGTRLTVV.

This chain links TRBV5-6 with TRBJ1-2, with D possibly being TRBD1 (6 bases). The CDR3 runs 16 residues. The ends were cut back, 0 bases at V and 8 bases at J, with 20 bases in the middle. Germline CDR1 and CDR2: SGHDT and YYEEEE. The CDR3 nucleotides read TGTGCCAGCAGCTTGGGGGGGCTGGGAACCCGAATGGGCTACACCTTC. Protein sequence: CASSLGGLGTRMGYTF.

J is TRBJ2-7 and V is TRBV10-3; maybe TRBD1 (6 bases). Trimming cost V 6 bases and J 2 bases, with 20 bases left between them. This CDR3 is 16 amino acids long. Germline V gene sequence: CDR1 ENHRY, CDR2 SYGVKD. CDR3 region: CAISPGAATAAYEQYF. The CDR3 nucleotides are TGTGCCATCAGCCCAGGGGCCGCGACTGCAGCCTACGAGCAGTACTTC.

The rearrangement links TRBV6-1 to TRBJ1-1, with 7 bases fitting TRBD1. There are 15 residues in the CDR3. The trim removed 4 bases at V and 1 base at J, leaving 6 bases unmatched. Germline CDR1 is MNHNS and CDR2 is SASEGT. CDR3 in amino acids: CASSVEGTANTEAFF. CDR3 coding DNA: TGTGCCAGCAGTGTTGAGGGGACAGCGAACACTGAAGCTTTCTTT.

The V and J genes are TRBV15 and TRBJ1-4; the D gene is possibly TRBD1 (6 bases). Trimming removed 5 bases at V and 7 bases at J, with 17 bases between. The CDR3 sequence is 15 residues long. Germline CDR1 reads LNHNV; CDR2 reads YYDKDF (reference sequence). CDR3 bases: TGTGCCACCAGCTTCGACTCGACAGGACTTGAAAAACTGTTTTTT. It is translated as CATSFDSTGLEKLFF.

V and J are TRBV19 and TRBJ2-1; D ambiguous. The CDR3 spans 14 residues. From germline, CDR1 is LNHDA and CDR2 SQIVND (reference sequence). Trimming stripped 3 bases from V and 4 bases from J, with 10 bases between. The CDR3 protein is CASSIGNLYNEQFF. CDR3 DNA sequence: TGTGCCAGTAGTATCGGTAACCTATACAATGAGCAGTTCTTC.

This chain links TRBV10-1 with TRBJ2-6, with a tentative D call TRBD2 (5 bases). CDR1 and CDR2 (germline): WNHNN, SYGVQD (reference sequence). Trimming shortened V by 5 bases and J by 4 bases, and 9 bases separated the two germline ends. The CDR3 spans 14 residues. Here the CDR3 DNA reads TGCGCCAGCAGTATTGAGGGAGGGGCCAACGTCCTGACTTTC. The encoded protein is CASSIEGGANVLTF.

V is TRBV6-5 and J is TRBJ1-2, with 9 nucleotides matching TRBD1. Germline V CDR1 and CDR2: MNHEY, SVGAGI. This CDR3 contains 13 residues. V gave up 6 bases and J gave up 6 bases; unmatched junction bases: 5. Here the CDR3 reads CASSQQGAHGYTF. The CDR3 bases are TGTGCCAGCAGCCAACAGGGGGCGCATGGCTACACCTTC.

This chain uses TRBV5-1 with TRBJ1-2, with a possible D match to TRBD1 (5 bases). The germline V gene has CDR1 SGHRS and CDR2 YFSETQ. This CDR3 contains 15 residues. Trimming left V 0 bases short and J 5 bases short, with 14 bases between. The CDR3 DNA is TGCGCCAGCAGCTTGGCCTCAGGCGGACAATATGGCTACACCTTC. It codes for CASSLASGGQYGYTF.

This clone was counted between two and nine times. The chain combines TRBV5-6 with TRBJ1-6; no clear D. CDR3 length: 16 residues. The V and J ends lost 0 bases and 2 bases respectively, with 9 bases between them. Germline values: CDR1 SGHDT, CDR2 YYEEEE. CDR3 nucleotide sequence: TGTGCCAGCAGCTTGGTTGCGGGAACCTATAATTCACCCCTCCACTTT. Its translation: CASSLVAGTYNSPLHF. Complete variable domain (other parts from reference TRBV5-6 and TRBJ1-6): DAGVTQSPTHLIKTRGQQVTLRCSPKSGHDTVSWYQQALGQGPQFIFQYYEEEERQRGNFPDRFSGHQFPNYSSELNVNALLLGDSALYLCASSLVAGTYNSPLHFGNGTRLTVT.

This chain connects TRBV2 to TRBJ2-6; D gene unclear. This CDR3 region has 14 residues. The germline V and J ends were trimmed by 2 bases and 0 bases, with 2 bases remaining between them. Germline values: CDR1 SNHLY, CDR2 FYNNEI. Here the CDR3 DNA reads TGTGCCAGCAGTGAACTCTCTGGGGCCAACGTCCTGACTTTC. Translation gives CASSELSGANVLTF.

This chain uses TRBV7-8 with TRBJ1-1; D remains unclear. This CDR3 region has 15 residues. Trimming stripped 1 base from V and 0 bases from J, with 9 bases between. Germline-derived CDR1 and CDR2 are SGHVS and FQNEAQ. CDR3 in amino acids: CASSLGVRMNTEAFF. DNA for the CDR3: TGTGCCAGCAGCTTAGGGGTCAGGATGAACACTGAAGCTTTCTTT. Drawing the rest from reference TRBV7-8 and TRBJ1-1, the complete variable domain is GAGVSQSPRYKVAKRGQDVALRCDPISGHVSLFWYQQALGQGPEFLTYFQNEAQLDKSGLPSDRFFAERPEGSVSTLKIQRTQQEDSAVYLCASSLGVRMNTEAFFGQGTRLTVV.

V and J are TRBV4-1 and TRBJ1-6; possible D gene TRBD1, 5 bases. The CDR3 is made up of 15 amino acids. Trimming cost V 0 bases and J 9 bases, with 12 bases left between them. Germline V gives CDR1 MGHRA, CDR2 YSYEKL. The CDR3 is CASSQDSGIGSPLHF. The CDR3 DNA is TGCGCCAGCAGCCAAGATTCAGGGATTGGTTCACCCCTCCACTTT.

The chain has TRBV19 and TRBJ2-1, with 7 nucleotides matching TRBD2. The CDR3 is made up of 14 amino acids. The V and J ends lost 5 bases and 7 bases, in that order; junction bases with no gene match: 8. Germline CDR1 LNHDA, CDR2 SQIVND (reference sequence). CDR3 region: CASSYGRIRNEQFF. In nucleotides, the CDR3 is TGTGCCAGTAGTTACGGGAGGATAAGGAATGAGCAGTTCTTC.

The V and J genes are TRBV9 and TRBJ2-1; the D gene is possibly TRBD2 (5 bases). Trimming shortened V by 4 bases and J by 10 bases, and 15 bases separated the two germline ends. This CDR3 has 13 residues. In germline, CDR1 is SGDLS, CDR2 YYNGEE. CDR3 DNA sequence: TGTGCCAGCAGCCCCTCCCCAGCGGCCGAGCAGTTCTTC. This gives the protein CASSPSPAAEQFF.

The chain links TRBV10-3 to TRBJ2-3, with 9 nucleotides matching TRBD2. This CDR3 is 15 amino acids long. The V and J ends lost 4 bases and 0 bases, in that order; junction bases with no gene match: 2. Germline-derived CDR1 and CDR2 are ENHRY and SYGVKD. CDR3 sequence: CAISGLAGSTDTQYF. As DNA, the CDR3 is TGTGCCATCAGTGGTCTAGCGGGGAGCACAGATACGCAGTATTTT.

The chain links TRBV29-1 to TRBJ2-2; a possible D gene is TRBD1 (5 bases). V gave up 3 bases and J gave up 7 bases, with 12 bases separating them. This CDR3 has 13 residues. Germline V gives CDR1 SQVTM, CDR2 ANQGSEA. The DNA for the CDR3 is TGCAGCGTTGACTCGGCAGGGAACGGGGAGCTGTTTTTT. This gives the protein CSVDSAGNGELFF.

The CDR3 DNA reads TGTGCCAGCAGCCGCACCACGGGGGGCAGTCAGCCCCAGCATTTT. The encoded protein is CASSRTTGGSQPQHF. The chain is built from TRBV28 and TRBJ1-5; the D gene is possibly TRBD1 (6 bases). V was clipped by 6 bases and J by 6 bases, with 18 bases between them. CDR1 is MDHEN and CDR2 is SYDVKM in the germline V gene. The CDR3 is 15 amino acids.

The chain is built from TRBV2 and TRBJ1-6; D not resolved. CDR1 and CDR2 from the germline V gene are SNHLY and FYNNEI. This CDR3 region has 15 residues. The V end was cut by 6 bases, the J end by 0 bases, with 9 bases between. The CDR3 is CASRVRLSYNSPLHF. The CDR3 region has the DNA TGTGCCAGCAGGGTCAGACTCTCCTATAATTCACCCCTCCACTTT.

This sequence joins TRBV5-4 and TRBJ1-1; 9 nucleotides match TRBD1. The CDR3 loop spans 15 amino acids. Germline trimming cut 2 bases from V and 4 bases from J; bases unmatched to any gene: 6. Germline V CDR1 and CDR2: SGHNT, YYREEE (reference sequence). The CDR3 protein is CASSFETGGSTEAFF. In DNA, the CDR3 is TGTGCCAGCAGCTTTGAGACAGGGGGAAGCACTGAAGCTTTCTTT.

CDR3 sequence: CASSQDRTGSEKLFF. The CDR3 DNA reads TGCGCCAGCAGCCAAGATAGAACAGGTAGTGAAAAACTGTTTTTT. The chain uses TRBV4-1 and TRBJ1-4; D is perhaps TRBD1 (5 bases). CDR1 is MGHRA and CDR2 is YSYEKL in the germline V gene. The CDR3 has 15 amino acids. V lost 0 bases and J lost 7, with 12 bases in between.

This clone occurred a few times. The chain joins TRBV18 to TRBJ1-2, with 12 bases matching TRBD1. Unmatched junction bases numbered 9, after V lost 4 bases and J lost 3 bases. Per the germline V gene, CDR1 is KGHSH and CDR2 is LQKENI. CDR3 length: 17 amino acids. This CDR3 is CASSHEPGTGGHYGYTF. The CDR3 DNA follows: TGTGCCAGCTCACACGAGCCCGGGACAGGGGGCCACTATGGCTACACCTTC.

V and J are TRBV5-8 and TRBJ2-2; D not resolved. Looked up from germline, CDR1 is SGHTS and CDR2 is YDEGEE. V lost 4 bases and J 2 bases, leaving 9 bases between the germline ends. This CDR3 is built from 14 residues. The CDR3 DNA is TGTGCCAGCAGCCAAAAAACAAACACCGGGGAGCTGTTTTTT. Its translation: CASSQKTNTGELFF.

CDR3 loop: CASSLKAGGAGELFF. The DNA for the CDR3 is TGTGCCAGCAGCTTAAAAGCGGGAGGGGCCGGGGAGCTGTTTTTT. The chain uses TRBV7-2 and TRBJ2-2, with 10 bases lining up with TRBD2. V lost 2 bases and J lost 6; bases outside the gene matches: 3. CDR1 is SGHTA, CDR2 FQGNSA, per germline. This CDR3 comprises 15 residues.

V and J are TRBV5-1 and TRBJ1-3; TRBD1 matches 7 bases. J lost 0 bases, V lost 4 bases, and 10 bases had no gene match. The CDR3 covers 17 residues. CDR1 SGHRS and CDR2 YFSETQ come from the germline V gene. CDR3 residues: CASSLGLRGISGNTIYF. The CDR3 region has the DNA TGCGCCAGCAGCCTGGGACTCAGGGGGATCTCTGGAAACACCATATATTTT.